Below, 28 T cell receptor beta chains from the same sample are listed, as sequenced in a study of T cells in Graves' hyperthyroidism and ophthalmopathy (dated by TCRdb to about 2019). Library prep was done by multiplex PCR. The instrument was an Illumina HiSeq 2000. TCR beta CDR3 regions were amplified from RNA transcripts. For the first round of RT-PCR on the TCR CDR3, the HTBI primer set was used together with the Qiagen OneStep RT-PCR kit. The public reads were reanalyzed by TCRdb: fastp trimming at Q25, MiXCR alignment, in-frame beta chains only. For every CDR3 protein sequence, its rows merge into one entry that carries the most common genes and DNA. The table for this sample lists 300,000 to 350,000 distinct CDR3 sequences; 18% of them were counted only once. The ten most abundant clones make up roughly a sixth of the sample. Sequenced input: blood. The source of these receptors is a woman aged 35 to 49 with Graves' ophthalmopathy.

This clonotype was seen many times. This chain connects TRBV12-3 or TRBV12-4 to TRBJ2-7, with 8 bases that match TRBD1. The trim removed 0 bases at V and 4 bases at J, leaving 8 bases unmatched. This CDR3 has 16 amino acids. CDR3 DNA: TGTGCCAGCAGTTTAGCCGTGACAGGGGATCGATACGAGCAGTACTTC. Translating gives CASSLAVTGDRYEQYF.

This clonotype showed up just a few times. CDR3: CASSFSGPNGYEQYF. The CDR3 region has the DNA TGTGCCAGCAGCTTCTCCGGGCCAAACGGCTACGAGCAGTACTTC. The rearrangement uses TRBV11-2 and TRBJ2-7; D is unclear. V dropped 3 bases and J dropped 3 bases, with 15 bases sitting between them. The CDR3 consists of 15 residues. Germline-derived CDR1 and CDR2 are SGHAT and FQNNGV.

This clonotype was seen repeatedly, ten times or more. The chain employs TRBV29-1 and TRBJ1-1; D is unclear. The CDR3 totals 13 residues. Trimming shortened V by 7 bases and J by 0 bases, and 12 bases separated the two germline ends. Germline V CDR1 and CDR2: SQVTM, ANQGSEA. The CDR3: CSASKGVNTEAFF. CDR3 coding DNA: TGCAGCGCCTCAAAGGGAGTGAACACTGAAGCTTTCTTT.

Many counts were recorded for this clonotype. The gene calls are TRBV7-8 and TRBJ2-2; TRBD1 matches 7 bases. J lost 2 bases, V lost 8 bases, and 14 bases had no gene match. The CDR3 has 17 residues. CDR1 SGHVS and CDR2 FQNEAQ come from the germline V gene. The DNA for the CDR3 is TGTGCCAGCCCTGCCGATTCCGGGACAGTAAACACCGGGGAGCTGTTTTTT. This translates into CASPADSGTVNTGELFF.

V gene TRBV6-1 combines with J gene TRBJ1-5, with 8 positions matching TRBD1. The trim removed 6 bases at V and 3 bases at J, leaving 10 bases unmatched. CDR3 length: 16 amino acids. CDR1 and CDR2 from the germline V gene are MNHNS and SASEGT. The CDR3 reads CASRSVQGAHNQPQHF. The CDR3 DNA follows: TGTGCCAGCAGGTCAGTGCAGGGGGCCCACAATCAGCCCCAGCATTTT.

V gene TRBV3-1 combines with J gene TRBJ2-3, with unresolved D. The CDR3 loop spans 17 amino acids. Trimming stripped 0 bases from V and 0 bases from J, with 13 bases between. Germline-derived CDR1 and CDR2 are LGHDT and YNNKEL (reference sequence). The CDR3 here is CASSQEVTYSSTDTQYF. CDR3 coding DNA: TGTGCCAGCAGCCAAGAGGTGACCTACTCTAGCACAGATACGCAGTATTTT.

This clonotype has ten or more counts. The chain uses TRBV29-1 and TRBJ2-3; D uncertain. The germline V gene encodes CDR1 SQVTM and CDR2 ANQGSEA. This CDR3 is 15 amino acids long. Deletions cut 6 bases from V and 4 bases from J, with 20 bases between. The CDR3 sequence: CSVTNGRLGADTQYF. CDR3 DNA: TGCAGCGTGACGAACGGTAGATTGGGCGCAGATACGCAGTATTTT.

The chain joins TRBV27 to TRBJ1-1; D ambiguous. The germline CDR1 and CDR2 sequences are MNHEY and SMNVEV (reference sequence). There are 15 residues in the CDR3. The V end was cut by 7 bases, the J end by 1 base, with 16 bases between. The CDR3 is CASNTEGKANTEAFF. CDR3 DNA: TGTGCCAGCAACACGGAGGGCAAAGCGAACACTGAAGCTTTCTTT.

The chain is built from TRBV7-2 and TRBJ2-7, with D possibly being TRBD2 (5 bases). The CDR3 spans 12 residues. The V and J ends lost 3 bases and 7 bases respectively, with 10 bases between them. The V gene's germline CDR1 is SGHTA and CDR2 FQGNSA. CDR3 in amino acids: CASSLTTAEQYF. CDR3 DNA: TGTGCCAGCAGCTTGACTACAGCTGAGCAGTACTTC.

This clonotype was seen at least ten times. The chain is built from TRBV19 and TRBJ1-1, with D possibly TRBD1 on 5 matching bases. The V gene's germline CDR1 is LNHDA and CDR2 SQIVND (reference sequence). With 6 bases removed from V and 2 bases from J, the gap between germline ends came to 25 bases. The CDR3 is 18 residues long. The CDR3 region is CASRSLWMTATLNTEAFF. The DNA for the CDR3 is TGTGCCAGTAGATCCCTGTGGATGACAGCCACGCTCAACACTGAAGCTTTCTTT.

This clonotype was recorded at least ten times. V gene TRBV4-1 combines with J gene TRBJ1-5; D unresolved. V was trimmed by 5 bases and J by 6 bases, leaving 8 bases between them. Germline-derived CDR1 and CDR2 are MGHRA and YSYEKL. The CDR3 runs to 12 residues. CDR3 nucleotides: TGCGCCAGCAGCACCCGAGGTCAGCCCCAGCATTTT. Amino acid sequence: CASSTRGQPQHF.

This chain joins TRBV5-1 and TRBJ2-7; D is ambiguous. Between the trimmed V and J ends, which lost 5 bases and 4 bases, there was a span of 16 bases. Germline lookup yields CDR1 SGHRS and CDR2 YFSETQ. CDR3 length: 14 amino acids. CDR3: CASRNGGEGYEQYF. CDR3 DNA: TGCGCCAGCAGGAATGGTGGGGAAGGGTACGAGCAGTACTTC. Together with reference TRBV5-1 and TRBJ2-7, the CDR3 gives the full variable domain: KAGVTQTPRYLIKTRGQQVTLSCSPISGHRSVSWYQQTPGQGLQFLFEYFSETQRNKGNFPGRFSGRQFSNSRSEMNVSTLELGDSALYLCASRNGGEGYEQYFGPGTRLTVT.

This clonotype has a count of ten or more. J is TRBJ1-1 and V is TRBV12-3 or TRBV12-4; TRBD1 is a possible D gene (6 bases). Trimming removed 5 bases from V and 0 bases from J, with 16 bases in between. There are 16 residues in the CDR3. CDR3 loop: CASSPGGGWVNTEAFF. The CDR3 DNA reads TGTGCCAGCAGTCCTGGGGGCGGGTGGGTGAACACTGAAGCTTTCTTT.

The table lists this clonotype with many counts. This rearrangement joins TRBV28 to TRBJ1-3; no clear D. The CDR3 consists of 14 residues. Trimming took 5 bases from V and 1 from J, leaving 9 bases between them. Germline loops: CDR1 MDHEN, CDR2 SYDVKM. CDR3 DNA: TGTGCCAGCAGTGGAGGGTTATCTGGAAACACCATATATTTT. The encoded protein is CASSGGLSGNTIYF.

This clonotype showed up many times. The chain employs TRBV7-2 and TRBJ1-2, with D unresolved. Trimming shortened V by 4 bases and J by 5 bases, and 14 bases separated the two germline ends. Germline values: CDR1 SGHTA, CDR2 FQGNSA. The CDR3 sequence is 14 residues long. The CDR3 here is CASSSRTDYYGYTF. DNA for the CDR3: TGTGCCAGCAGCTCAAGGACTGATTATTATGGCTACACCTTC.

There are many counts of this clonotype. The V gene is TRBV12-3 or TRBV12-4, the J gene TRBJ1-6; D may be TRBD1 (5 bases). The CDR3 consists of 14 residues. With 6 bases removed from V and 11 bases from J, the gap between germline ends came to 17 bases. CDR3 region: CASSPQIGETPLHF. The CDR3 DNA follows: TGTGCCAGCAGCCCCCAGATAGGGGAGACACCCCTCCACTTT.

This clonotype was counted at least ten times. The chain recombines TRBV12-3 or TRBV12-4 with TRBJ2-7; possible D gene TRBD1, 5 bases. The CDR3 totals 14 residues. V was shortened by 6 bases and J by 0 bases, with 12 bases between the two germline ends. CDR3 residues: CASSPTGSSYEQYF. DNA of the CDR3: TGTGCCAGCAGCCCCACAGGTAGCTCCTACGAGCAGTACTTC.

This clonotype was counted ten times or more. The chain has TRBV29-1 and TRBJ1-1, with 7 bases identical to TRBD1. Trimming at V came to 7 bases and at J to 3 bases, leaving 8 bases not matched to a gene. The CDR3 length is 13 residues. Germline CDR1 is SQVTM and CDR2 is ANQGSEA. CDR3 amino acids: CSARQGGYTEAFF. CDR3 sequence (DNA): TGCAGCGCTAGACAGGGAGGTTACACTGAAGCTTTCTTT. The full variable domain, rest sourced from reference TRBV29-1 and TRBJ1-1, is SAVISQKPSRDICQRGTSLTIQCQVDSQVTMMFWYRQQPGQSLTLIATANQGSEATYESGFVIDKFPISRPNLTFSTLTVSNMSPEDSSIYLCSARQGGYTEAFFGQGTRLTVV.

This sequence joins TRBV28 and TRBJ1-1, with D unclear. The CDR3 covers 14 residues. V lost 7 bases and J lost 1, with 13 bases in between. Germline V gene sequence: CDR1 MDHEN, CDR2 SYDVKM. CDR3 region: CASTISLSNTEAFF. CDR3 sequence (DNA): TGTGCCAGCACCATCAGTCTTTCGAACACTGAAGCTTTCTTT.

V usage is TRBV6-2 or TRBV6-3 and J usage is TRBJ2-7; 8 bases align to TRBD1. After removal of 2 bases from V and 6 bases from J, the junction contained 6 bases not matched to a gene. The germline gives CDR1 MNHEY, CDR2 SVGEGT. CDR3 length equals 14 residues. The CDR3: CASSYQGAQGEQYF. The CDR3 DNA follows: TGTGCCAGCAGTTACCAGGGGGCTCAAGGCGAGCAGTACTTC.

This clonotype was found many times. The gene calls are TRBV20-1 and TRBJ2-7; no reliable D call. There are 11 residues in the CDR3. CDR1 DFQATT and CDR2 SNEGSKA come from the germline V gene (reference sequence). Between the trimmed V and J ends, which lost 3 bases and 5 bases, there was a span of 8 bases. The CDR3 region has the DNA TGCAGTGCTAGTCTGGAACACGAGCAGTACTTC. This codes for CSASLEHEQYF.

The chain links TRBV12-3 or TRBV12-4 to TRBJ1-5; tentative D call: TRBD1 (5 bases). The CDR3 contains 16 residues. V lost 5 bases, J lost 0 bases, and 14 bases lay in between. The CDR3 loop is CASSAVTVYSNQPQHF. The DNA for the CDR3 is TGTGCCAGCAGTGCCGTGACAGTTTATAGCAATCAGCCCCAGCATTTT.

This clonotype was seen ten or more times. V and J are TRBV12-3 or TRBV12-4 and TRBJ2-7; TRBD1 is a possible D gene (6 bases). Trimming cost V 3 bases and J 7 bases, with 13 bases left between them. This CDR3 spans 13 amino acids. CDR3 in DNA: TGTGCCAGCAGTTTCAACAGGGACGGTGAGCAGTACTTC. This encodes CASSFNRDGEQYF.

The sample holds many counts of this clonotype. The chain carries TRBV12-3 or TRBV12-4 and TRBJ1-2; D is possibly TRBD1 (6 bases). Trimming pared 7 bases from V and 1 base from J, leaving 13 bases between. CDR3 length equals 14 residues. This CDR3 reads CASIPSGVNYGYTF. The CDR3 DNA is TGTGCCAGCATTCCTTCAGGGGTTAACTATGGCTACACCTTC.

This clonotype occurred many times. The CDR3 region is CASSIGTTTSSYNSPLHF. The DNA for the CDR3 is TGCGCCAGCAGCATTGGGACAACGACAAGCTCCTATAATTCACCCCTCCACTTT. V and J are TRBV5-1 and TRBJ1-6; D is perhaps TRBD1 (6 bases). Deletions cut 4 bases from V and 0 bases from J, with 17 bases between. CDR3 length: 18 amino acids. Germline-derived CDR1 and CDR2 are SGHRS and YFSETQ.

This clonotype was counted at least ten times. The chain links TRBV30 to TRBJ2-5; no clear D gene. Per germline, CDR1 GTSNPN and CDR2 SVGIG (reference sequence). The length of the CDR3 is 11 residues. Trimming shortened V by 5 bases and J by 5 bases, and 9 bases separated the two germline ends. Here the CDR3 reads CAWRLVETQYF. CDR3 in DNA: TGTGCCTGGCGTCTGGTTGAGACCCAGTACTTC.

The rearrangement uses TRBV6-1 and TRBJ1-5; tentative D call: TRBD1 (5 bases). The V gene's germline CDR1 is MNHNS and CDR2 SASEGT. V lost 3 bases and J 2 bases, leaving 11 bases between the germline ends. The CDR3 covers 15 residues. CDR3 region: CASSEGSGRNQPQHF. Written as DNA, the CDR3 is TGTGCCAGCAGTGAGGGTTCAGGGCGCAATCAGCCCCAGCATTTT.

The V and J genes are TRBV19 and TRBJ1-5; TRBD1 might be the D (6 bases). V lost 2 bases and J lost 7, with 15 bases in between. The germline V gene encodes CDR1 LNHDA and CDR2 SQIVND (reference sequence). This CDR3 has 15 residues. The CDR3, as DNA: TGTGCCAGTAGTATAAGGGGGGCGATCAACCAGCCCCAGCATTTT. As protein: CASSIRGAINQPQHF. The full variable domain, rest sourced from reference TRBV19 and TRBJ1-5, is DGGITQSPKYLFRKEGQNVTLSCEQNLNHDAMYWYRQDPGQGLRLIYYSQIVNDFQKGDIAEGYSVSREKKESFPLTVTSAQKNPTAFYLCASSIRGAINQPQHFGDGTRLSIL.